What follows are 16 T cell receptor beta chains derived from one specimen sequenced in a study of cytomegalovirus exposure and HLA in healthy donors. The protocol was immunoSEQ multiplex PCR, while the TCRdb copy is restricted to in-frame clones and leaves out a portion. The profile shows approximately 260,000 clones, about 86% of them singletons. The sample taken for sequencing was PBMCs. All receptors come from a woman under 40 in good health and CMV-seropositive.

The V call is TRBV28, the J call TRBJ2-7; 10 bases fit TRBD1. With 6 bases clipped from V and 6 bases from J, the junction kept 11 bases outside the gene matches. In germline, CDR1 is MDHEN, CDR2 SYDVKM. CDR3 length equals 15 residues. CDR3 residues: CASSPLGGTGVEQYF. The CDR3 bases are TGTGCCAGCAGCCCCCTTGGGGGGACAGGGGTCGAGCAGTACTTC.

This chain uses TRBV28 with TRBJ2-4; TRBD2 aligns across 16 bases. The V gene's germline CDR1 is MDHEN and CDR2 SYDVKM. This CDR3 is 18 amino acids long. V gave up 6 bases and J gave up 11 bases; unmatched junction bases: 16. CDR3 amino acids: CASSLLGTSGRAGHFQYF. The CDR3 DNA follows: TGTGCCAGCAGCCTCCTTGGGACTAGCGGGAGGGCCGGTCATTTTCAGTACTTC. Full variable domain (outside the CDR3, taken from reference TRBV28 and TRBJ2-4): DVKVTQSSRYLVKRTGEKVFLECVQDMDHENMFWYRQDPGLGLRLIYFSYDVKMKEKGDIPEGYSVSREKKERFSLILESASTNQTSMYLCASSLLGTSGRAGHFQYFGAGTRLSVL.

As to this clone: Other DNA sequences in the same sample also yield this CDR3. The V gene is TRBV6-5, the J gene TRBJ2-7; 11 bases agree with TRBD2. Germline CDR1 reads MNHEY; CDR2 reads SVGAGI. The CDR3 covers 15 residues. The V gene end was trimmed by 4 bases and the J gene end by 0 bases; junction bases not matched to a gene: 2. CDR3 sequence reads: CASSLGTSGSYEQYF. Here the CDR3 DNA reads TGTGCCAGCAGTTTAGGGACTAGCGGCTCCTACGAGCAGTACTTC.

The chain combines TRBV4-1 with TRBJ1-5; D is perhaps TRBD1 (6 bases). The CDR3 runs to 14 residues. Germline V CDR1 and CDR2: MGHRA, YSYEKL. Trimming stripped 1 base from V and 5 bases from J, with 9 bases between. The CDR3 sequence: CASSQVGGDQPQHF. The CDR3 region has the DNA TGCGCCAGCAGCCAAGTAGGGGGGGATCAGCCCCAGCATTTT.

The chain employs TRBV5-1 and TRBJ1-5; 7 positions match TRBD1. V shed 4 bases, J shed 3 bases, and the junction held 4 bases outside the gene matches. CDR1 is SGHRS, CDR2 YFSETQ, per germline. This CDR3 is built from 14 residues. CDR3: CASSLRGDNQPQHF. In DNA form, the CDR3 reads TGCGCCAGCAGCCTCAGGGGGGACAATCAGCCCCAGCATTTT. Looking up the rest from reference TRBV5-1 and TRBJ1-5 gives the full variable domain: KAGVTQTPRYLIKTRGQQVTLSCSPISGHRSVSWYQQTPGQGLQFLFEYFSETQRNKGNFPGRFSGRQFSNSRSEMNVSTLELGDSALYLCASSLRGDNQPQHFGDGTRLSIL.

This clone was observed a single time. The chain links TRBV4-2 to TRBJ2-2; tentative D call: TRBD2 (6 bases). This CDR3 is built from 17 residues. Deletions cut 0 bases from V and 1 base from J, with 12 bases between. CDR1 is LGHNA and CDR2 is YNFKEQ in the germline V gene. The CDR3 loop reads CASSQDGWRGNTGELFF. CDR3 DNA sequence: TGTGCCAGCAGCCAAGATGGGTGGCGGGGGAACACCGGGGAGCTGTTTTTT.

The chain combines TRBV5-1 with TRBJ1-2, with D unclear. This CDR3 comprises 14 residues. Germline-derived CDR1 and CDR2 are SGHRS and YFSETQ. V was cut by 1 base and J by 4 bases, with 11 bases left in between. CDR3 DNA: TGCGCCAGCAGCTTGAGTCCGGGAGTCTATGGCTACACCTTC. As protein: CASSLSPGVYGYTF.

This chain connects TRBV5-1 to TRBJ2-3; TRBD1 is a possible D gene (5 bases). The length of the CDR3 is 14 residues. The ends were cut back, 0 bases at V and 3 bases at J, with 8 bases in the middle. Germline CDR1 reads SGHRS; CDR2 reads YFSETQ. The CDR3 spells CASSLDRRTDTQYF. In DNA, the CDR3 is TGCGCCAGCAGCTTGGACAGGAGAACAGATACGCAGTATTTT. The full variable domain, its missing parts supplied by reference TRBV5-1 and TRBJ2-3, is KAGVTQTPRYLIKTRGQQVTLSCSPISGHRSVSWYQQTPGQGLQFLFEYFSETQRNKGNFPGRFSGRQFSNSRSEMNVSTLELGDSALYLCASSLDRRTDTQYFGPGTRLTVL.

The CDR3 is CASSSGQGDTETQYF. The CDR3 DNA sequence: TGCGCCAGCAGCTCGGGACAGGGAGACACAGAGACCCAGTACTTC. The chain carries TRBV5-1 and TRBJ2-5; 9 bases line up with TRBD1. The CDR3 loop spans 15 amino acids. The germline V gene has CDR1 SGHRS and CDR2 YFSETQ. V shed 3 bases and J 4 bases; nucleotides not matched to a gene: 7.

V is TRBV5-1 and J is TRBJ2-7; 7 nucleotides align to TRBD2. The J segment lost 5 bases and the V segment lost 0 bases, leaving 5 bases of the junction unmatched. The germline V gene encodes CDR1 SGHRS and CDR2 YFSETQ. CDR3 length: 14 residues. The CDR3 DNA is TGCGCCAGCAGCTTGGAGACTAGCAGCAACGAGCAGTACTTC. It encodes CASSLETSSNEQYF.

V is TRBV11-2 and J is TRBJ1-1; 8 nucleotides match TRBD1. This CDR3 has 15 residues. V was clipped by 5 bases and J by 0 bases; unmatched bases: 5. CDR1 and CDR2 (germline): SGHAT, FQNNGV. The CDR3 protein is CASSPLQGVNTEAFF. The CDR3 DNA sequence: TGTGCCAGCAGCCCCCTACAGGGGGTGAACACTGAAGCTTTCTTT.

The J gene is TRBJ2-7, the V gene TRBV11-2; 7 positions agree with TRBD2. The V and J ends lost 4 bases and 6 bases, in that order; junction bases with no gene match: 12. Germline CDR1 is SGHAT and CDR2 is FQNNGV. The CDR3 has 15 amino acids. CDR3 sequence (DNA): TGTGCCAGCAGCTCCCCCTTGGGCGGGAGCGGCGAGCAGTACTTC. It specifies CASSSPLGGSGEQYF. The variable domain in full, completed from reference TRBV11-2 and TRBJ2-7, reads EAGVAQSPRYKIIEKRQSVAFWCNPISGHATLYWYQQILGQGPKLLIQFQNNGVVDDSQLPKDRFSAERLKGVDSTLKIQPAKLEDSAVYLCASSSPLGGSGEQYFGPGTRLTVT.

The chain couples TRBV2 to TRBJ1-3; no clear D. CDR3 size: 16 residues. Per germline, CDR1 SNHLY and CDR2 FYNNEI. V lost 8 bases, J lost 0 bases, and 17 bases lay in between. CDR3 sequence (DNA): TGTGCCAGCTTGAGCCAGGTTTTTAACTCTGGAAACACCATATATTTT. Residues: CASLSQVFNSGNTIYF.

The V and J genes are TRBV5-6 and TRBJ2-1; D call uncertain. The CDR3 is made up of 16 amino acids. CDR1 is SGHDT, CDR2 YYEEEE, per germline. Deletions cut 0 bases from V and 4 bases from J, with 14 bases between. CDR3 DNA sequence: TGTGCCAGCAGCTTGGCCGGAGTAGTAGGATACAATGAGCAGTTCTTC. Translation: CASSLAGVVGYNEQFF.

The chain joins TRBV6-1 to TRBJ2-1, with TRBD1 as a possible D gene (6 bases). V shed 5 bases and J shed 4 bases, with 15 bases lying between them. The germline V gene encodes CDR1 MNHNS and CDR2 SASEGT. The CDR3 is 15 residues long. CDR3 residues: CASSPYQQGYNEQFF. As DNA, the CDR3 is TGTGCCAGCAGTCCCTACCAACAGGGATACAATGAGCAGTTCTTC.

This clone has just a few counts. The sample carries other DNA sequences with the same CDR3. The rearrangement joins TRBV5-1 to TRBJ1-2; D might be TRBD1 (6 bases). Trimming removed 0 bases from V and 0 bases from J, with 9 bases in between. The CDR3 spans 15 residues. Germline V lookup: CDR1 SGHRS, CDR2 YFSETQ. CDR3 bases: TGCGCCAGCAGCTTGGGGGGGCAGGCTAACTATGGCTACACCTTC. Protein sequence: CASSLGGQANYGYTF. The complete variable domain, with remaining parts taken from reference TRBV5-1 and TRBJ1-2, reads KAGVTQTPRYLIKTRGQQVTLSCSPISGHRSVSWYQQTPGQGLQFLFEYFSETQRNKGNFPGRFSGRQFSNSRSEMNVSTLELGDSALYLCASSLGGQANYGYTFGSGTRLTVV.